A single sample is the source of the 21 T cell receptor beta chains below, sequenced in a study of cytomegalovirus exposure and HLA in healthy donors. With 60 Vbeta and 13 Jbeta primers, the PCR was carried out. The repertoire was sequenced with immunoSEQ multiplex PCR; TCRdb's copy has only in-frame clones and lacks some. The table shows 120,000 to 150,000 clones, with around four fifths occurring only once. Sequences were obtained from PBMCs. These receptors were collected from a male donor in good health and CMV-seronegative.

The DNA for the CDR3 is TGTGCCAGTAGTATAGACAGGATTAATGAAGCTTTCTTT. Its translation is CASSIDRINEAFF. The chain carries TRBV19 and TRBJ1-1, with no clear D. V lost 0 bases and J 7 bases, leaving 9 bases between the germline ends. The CDR3 totals 13 residues. Looked up from germline, CDR1 is LNHDA and CDR2 is SQIVND (reference sequence). Full variable domain (outside the CDR3, taken from reference TRBV19 and TRBJ1-1): DGGITQSPKYLFRKEGQNVTLSCEQNLNHDAMYWYRQDPGQGLRLIYYSQIVNDFQKGDIAEGYSVSREKKESFPLTVTSAQKNPTAFYLCASSIDRINEAFFGQGTRLTVV.

This clone was recorded only once. At one end the junction does not follow the germline gene, possibly because of a read error. The genes are TRBV7-9 and TRBJ2-5; 9 positions agree with TRBD1. The CDR3 runs to 12 residues. The germline V gene has CDR1 SEHNR and CDR2 FQNEAQ (reference sequence). The CDR3 nucleotides read TGTTCCAGCAGACAGGGGGGGGAGACCCAGTACTTC. Translating gives CSSRQGGETQYF.

This clone has just one count. This chain connects TRBV28 to TRBJ1-2; the D gene is possibly TRBD1 (5 bases). Germline assignment: CDR1 MDHEN and CDR2 SYDVKM. The CDR3 extends over 13 amino acids. Trimming took 3 bases from V and 3 from J, leaving 8 bases between them. DNA for the CDR3: TGTGCCAGCAGTTTCTTCAGGGACTATGGCTACACCTTC. Translation gives CASSFFRDYGYTF.

This chain uses TRBV28 with TRBJ1-1; possible D gene TRBD1, 6 bases. Germline-derived CDR1 and CDR2 are MDHEN and SYDVKM. The V end lost 0 bases, the J end lost 1 base, and 9 bases lay between the germline ends. There are 15 residues in the CDR3. The CDR3 reads CASSLWGATNTEAFF. The CDR3 DNA is TGTGCCAGCAGTTTATGGGGGGCAACGAACACTGAAGCTTTCTTT. Full variable domain (missing parts from reference TRBV28 and TRBJ1-1): DVKVTQSSRYLVKRTGEKVFLECVQDMDHENMFWYRQDPGLGLRLIYFSYDVKMKEKGDIPEGYSVSREKKERFSLILESASTNQTSMYLCASSLWGATNTEAFFGQGTRLTVV.

The rearrangement uses TRBV18 and TRBJ1-1; 7 nucleotides agree with TRBD1. Germline values: CDR1 KGHSH, CDR2 LQKENI. The CDR3 is 16 amino acids. The V and J ends lost 6 bases and 0 bases, in that order; junction bases with no gene match: 10. The CDR3 DNA reads as TGTGCCAGCTCTGGAGGGGGCCCTCTGCTGAACACTGAAGCTTTCTTT. Translation gives CASSGGGPLLNTEAFF.

V usage is TRBV5-1 and J usage is TRBJ2-5, with 11 bases aligning to TRBD1. The J call may be faulty, since TRBJ2-7 better matches the DNA end. This CDR3 comprises 21 residues. The germline V gene has CDR1 SGHRS and CDR2 YFSETQ. CDR3: CASRLGQGERGLRGSAYEQYF. Here the CDR3 DNA reads TGCGCCAGCAGGCTGGGACAGGGGGAAAGGGGTCTGCGGGGGTCCGCCTACGAGCAGTACTTC.

This clone was seen more than once but under ten times. The chain links TRBV28 to TRBJ2-2, with 8 bases fitting TRBD1. Germline V gives CDR1 MDHEN, CDR2 SYDVKM. The CDR3 length is 15 residues. V lost 5 bases and J lost 2; bases outside the gene matches: 4. CDR3 in amino acids: CASSPGGANTGELFF. The CDR3, as DNA: TGTGCCAGCAGTCCAGGGGGCGCTAACACCGGGGAGCTGTTTTTT.

The V gene is TRBV7-3, the J gene TRBJ2-3; D is perhaps TRBD2 (6 bases). V lost 5 bases and J 0 bases, leaving 18 bases between the germline ends. This CDR3 has 17 amino acids. Germline assignment: CDR1 SGHTA and CDR2 FQGTGA. This CDR3 reads CASSPPRGSASTDTQYF. The CDR3 bases are TGTGCCAGCAGCCCCCCGCGGGGTAGCGCGAGCACAGATACGCAGTATTTT.

The chain employs TRBV6-4 and TRBJ1-1; 8 nucleotides agree with TRBD1. The CDR3 is made up of 14 amino acids. Germline CDR1 reads MRHNA; CDR2 reads SNTAGT. Losses at the gene ends were 4 bases for V and 5 bases for J; bases not matched to a gene: 6. The CDR3 reads CASSAGTGNTEAFF. In nucleotides, the CDR3 is TGTGCCAGCAGTGCCGGGACAGGCAATACTGAAGCTTTCTTT.

V is TRBV11-2 and J is TRBJ2-5; the match to TRBD2 covers 11 bases. J gave up 5 bases and V 6 bases, and 8 bases lay outside the gene matches. Germline V lookup: CDR1 SGHAT, CDR2 FQNNGV. The CDR3 consists of 15 residues. As DNA, the CDR3 is TGTGCCAGCAGACTTAGCGGGGGGGCGCGGGAGACCCAGTACTTC. It translates to CASRLSGGARETQYF.

The rearrangement links TRBV11-3 to TRBJ2-5, with 9 bases matching TRBD1. The J call may be mistaken, given a closer DNA end match to TRBJ2-7. Germline values: CDR1 SGHNT, CDR2 YENEEA. This CDR3 comprises 16 residues. The CDR3 region has the DNA TGTGCCAGCAGCTTAGAAACGGACAGGGGCTCCTACGAGCAGTACTTC. The encoded protein is CASSLETDRGSYEQYF.

The genes are TRBV28 and TRBJ2-7, with 8 positions matching TRBD2. V shed 7 bases, J shed 5 bases, and the junction held 10 bases outside the gene matches. Germline V CDR1 and CDR2: MDHEN, SYDVKM. The CDR3 extends over 14 amino acids. CDR3 sequence reads: CASKPSGSSDEQYF. CDR3 sequence (DNA): TGTGCCAGCAAGCCCAGCGGGAGTAGCGACGAGCAGTACTTC.

This clone was recorded only once. At one boundary the junction diverges from the germline segment, which might be a read error. The chain couples TRBV7-9 to TRBJ2-7; D is ambiguous. The CDR3 is 15 residues long. Per germline, CDR1 SEHNR and CDR2 FQNEAQ (reference sequence). Here the CDR3 reads CSSSSRESAPYEQYF. Written as DNA, the CDR3 is TGTTCCAGCAGCTCTCGCGAGTCCGCCCCTTACGAGCAGTACTTC.

The chain couples TRBV7-9 to TRBJ1-2; possible D gene TRBD1, 5 bases. Per germline, CDR1 SEHNR and CDR2 FQNEAQ (reference sequence). Between the trimmed V and J ends, which lost 4 bases and 4 bases, there was a span of 10 bases. The CDR3 loop spans 13 amino acids. Written as DNA, the CDR3 is TGTGCCAGCAGCTCAGAAGACAGCTATGGCTACACCTTC. This codes for CASSSEDSYGYTF.

The chain carries TRBV6-1 and TRBJ2-3; 7 nucleotides align to TRBD2. Germline V gives CDR1 MNHNS, CDR2 SASEGT. The ends lost 1 base at V and 2 bases at J; junction bases unmatched: 6. The CDR3 runs 16 residues. This CDR3 reads CASSEEPAGFTDTQYF. CDR3 DNA: TGTGCCAGCAGTGAAGAGCCAGCGGGGTTCACAGATACGCAGTATTTT.

This clone is a singleton in its sample. V is TRBV6-6 and J is TRBJ2-7, with D unclear. Trimming shortened V by 5 bases and J by 3 bases, and 14 bases separated the two germline ends. CDR3 length equals 14 residues. Germline V lookup: CDR1 MNHNY, CDR2 SVGAGI (reference sequence). CDR3 residues: CASSPLSPSYEQYF. Here the CDR3 DNA reads TGTGCCAGCAGTCCCCTCTCCCCCAGCTACGAGCAGTACTTC.

This chain joins TRBV7-2 and TRBJ1-4; D not certain. Trimming pared 5 bases from V and 8 bases from J, leaving 21 bases between. CDR3 size: 16 residues. Germline values: CDR1 SGHTA, CDR2 FQGNSA. The CDR3 is CASSPLRDRGFEKLFF. Here the CDR3 DNA reads TGTGCCAGCAGCCCCCTCCGGGATCGCGGCTTCGAAAAACTGTTTTTT.

This chain connects TRBV9 to TRBJ2-7, with 7 bases matching TRBD2. Unmatched junction bases numbered 2, after V lost 0 bases and J lost 2 bases. CDR3 size: 14 residues. CDR1 is SGDLS and CDR2 is YYNGEE in the germline V gene. The CDR3 sequence is CASSVGGGPYEQYF. DNA for the CDR3: TGTGCCAGCAGCGTAGGGGGAGGGCCCTACGAGCAGTACTTC. The variable domain in full, completed from reference TRBV9 and TRBJ2-7, reads DSGVTQTPKHLITATGQRVTLRCSPRSGDLSVYWYQQSLDQGLQFLIQYYNGEERAKGNILERFSAQQFPDLHSELNLSSLELGDSALYFCASSVGGGPYEQYFGPGTRLTVT.

The rearrangement uses TRBV27 and TRBJ2-1, with 8 bases fitting TRBD1. V lost 4 bases and J lost 12; bases outside the gene matches: 17. The CDR3 is made up of 16 amino acids. Germline CDR1 is MNHEY and CDR2 is SMNVEV (reference sequence). The CDR3 region is CASSYAIARTGIGQFF. The CDR3 DNA sequence: TGTGCCAGCAGTTATGCTATAGCGCGGACAGGGATCGGGCAGTTCTTC.

The CDR3 coding sequence is TGTGCCAGCTCCAGAACGGGACAGGGGTCTGAAAAACTGTTTTTT. It specifies CASSRTGQGSEKLFF. V usage is TRBV18 and J usage is TRBJ1-4; 10 bases match TRBD1. CDR1 is KGHSH and CDR2 is LQKENI in the germline V gene. The CDR3 has 15 residues. V shed 6 bases, J shed 7 bases, and the junction held 8 bases outside the gene matches.

Worth noting for this clone: Distinct nucleotide sequences in the sample also encode this CDR3. CDR3 residues: CASSLSGKTEAFF. The CDR3 DNA reads as TGTGCCAGCAGCTTATCCGGGAAGACCGAAGCTTTCTTT. V gene TRBV5-4 combines with J gene TRBJ1-1; no clear D gene. The CDR3 loop spans 13 amino acids. Germline V gene sequence: CDR1 SGHNT, CDR2 YYREEE (reference sequence). V lost 2 bases to trimming and J lost 8 bases, with 13 bases between them.